Sequencing of this T cell receptor beta chain was carried out in a study of CD4 T cells in relation to SARS-CoV-2 and coronaviruses. At the level of the study: TCR beta CDR3s were sequenced after approximately 9-day antigen culture of PBMCs. Controls used an HIV-1 Nef peptide pool or no peptide.

Before the COVID-19 pandemic, during about 2011-2019, CD4+ T cells were taken from unexposed donors. CD4+ T cells were isolated from the cells after less than 13 days of culture. On days 3 and 7, cultures got half fresh IL-2 medium. Note on this clone: What it binds is unknown.

The protocol was immunoSEQ multiplex PCR, while the TCRdb copy is restricted to in-frame clones and leaves out a portion. Of roughly 20,000 clones listed, around four fifths are singletons. Trimming at V came to 0 bases and at J to 2 bases, leaving 6 bases not matched to a gene. The CDR3 has 16 residues. Germline CDR1 is GTSNPN and CDR2 is SVGIG (reference sequence). This clonotype originated in a human donor in good health. This sequence joins TRBV30 and TRBJ2-1; 8 bases are a match to TRBD2. Sample: CD4+ T cells from PBMCs, cultured in vitro. Here the CDR3 reads CAWSVGLAGPYNEQFF. The CDR3 DNA reads TGTGCCTGGAGTGTAGGGCTAGCGGGCCCCTACAATGAGCAGTTCTTC.